This T cell receptor (beta chain) was captured by sequencing in a study of STAT5B mutations in CD4+ large granular lymphocyte leukemia. Study outcomes and limitations: Compared with healthy controls (2/35), patient top clones favored TRBV06 (8/27). Patient CD4-sorted repertoires looked more clonal than healthy CD4+ repertoires, even without putative leukemic clones.

Libraries were prepared by immunoSEQ multiplex PCR; TCRdb keeps only in-frame clonotypes and omits some of them. The sample has some 40,000 clones, roughly 76% seen once. The ends were cut back, 3 bases at V and 3 bases at J, with 8 bases in the middle. The CDR3 runs to 13 residues. Looked up from germline, CDR1 is SGHAT and CDR2 is FQDESV (reference sequence). This clone was recorded once. As yet, its antigen is unknown. J is TRBJ2-5 and V is TRBV11-1; possibly TRBD1 or TRBD2 for D (5 bases each). The TCR comes from a human donor in good health. Sequenced input: CD4+ T cells from blood buffy coats. CDR3 sequence: CASSLGEKETQYF. The CDR3 bases are TGTGCCAGCAGCTTGGGGGAGAAAGAGACCCAGTACTTC.